The following is a T cell receptor (beta chain) sequence with its context. The CDR3 is 14 amino acids. V was cut by 6 bases and J by 9 bases, with 18 bases left in between. In germline, CDR1 is MNHEY, CDR2 SVGAGI. These data are taken from a study of blood T cells in healthy people across ages. Then a second PCR, running about 6 to 12 cycles, was carried out with a sample-barcoded 5' primer and a J-beta primer mix. TCRdb recomputed calls from the 5' RACE reads with MiXCR, one row per CDR3 protein. The sample lists some 800,000 distinct CDR3 sequences; approximately 48% were seen once. Sequenced material: blood. The TCR was taken from a man between 60 and 75 years old in good health. This sequence joins TRBV6-5 and TRBJ2-1; TRBD1 might be the D (6 bases). CDR3: CASRPGTHEGEQFF. Written as DNA, the CDR3 is TGTGCCAGCAGGCCCGGGACACATGAGGGTGAGCAGTTCTTC.